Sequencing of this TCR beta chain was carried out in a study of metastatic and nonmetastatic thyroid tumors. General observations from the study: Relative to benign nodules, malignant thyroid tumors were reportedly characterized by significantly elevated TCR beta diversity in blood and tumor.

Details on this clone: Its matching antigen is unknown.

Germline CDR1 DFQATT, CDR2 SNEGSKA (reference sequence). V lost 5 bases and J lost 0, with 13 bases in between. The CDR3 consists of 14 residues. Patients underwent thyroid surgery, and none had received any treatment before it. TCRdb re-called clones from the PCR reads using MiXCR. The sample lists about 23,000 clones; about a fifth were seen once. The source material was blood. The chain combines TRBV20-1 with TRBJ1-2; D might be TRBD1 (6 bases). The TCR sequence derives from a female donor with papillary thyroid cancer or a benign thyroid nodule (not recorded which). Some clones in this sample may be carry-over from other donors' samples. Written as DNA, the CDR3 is TGCAGTGCTCCCACTCGGACAGCTAACTATGGCTACACCTTC. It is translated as CSAPTRTANYGYTF.